The entry below gives a single TCR beta chain sequence along with its context. Its antigen is not known. The sample comes from a study of OX40 agonist ivuxolimab in advanced cancers. Study-wide points: It was also the case that some nonresponders had low normalized T-cell clonal expansion.

The CDR3 extends over 15 amino acids. V gave up 7 bases and J gave up 4 bases, with 16 bases separating them. The germline CDR1 and CDR2 sequences are MNHNY and SVGAGI (reference sequence). The repertoire was sequenced with immunoSEQ multiplex PCR; TCRdb's copy has only in-frame clones and lacks some. The sample comprises 90,000 to 100,000 clones, roughly nine tenths of which are singletons, and under 0.35% rests with the top ten. Sequenced material: CD4+ or CD8+ T cells sorted from blood, taken in a trial of the OX40 agonist ivuxolimab. The rearrangement joins TRBV6-6 to TRBJ2-2, with D maybe TRBD1 (7 bases). The TCR was taken from an adult with an advanced solid tumor such as melanoma, head and neck, liver or kidney cancer. The DNA for the CDR3 is TGTGCCAGCATTAGTGCGGGACAGAGCACCGGGGAGCTGTTTTTT. It encodes CASISAGQSTGELFF.